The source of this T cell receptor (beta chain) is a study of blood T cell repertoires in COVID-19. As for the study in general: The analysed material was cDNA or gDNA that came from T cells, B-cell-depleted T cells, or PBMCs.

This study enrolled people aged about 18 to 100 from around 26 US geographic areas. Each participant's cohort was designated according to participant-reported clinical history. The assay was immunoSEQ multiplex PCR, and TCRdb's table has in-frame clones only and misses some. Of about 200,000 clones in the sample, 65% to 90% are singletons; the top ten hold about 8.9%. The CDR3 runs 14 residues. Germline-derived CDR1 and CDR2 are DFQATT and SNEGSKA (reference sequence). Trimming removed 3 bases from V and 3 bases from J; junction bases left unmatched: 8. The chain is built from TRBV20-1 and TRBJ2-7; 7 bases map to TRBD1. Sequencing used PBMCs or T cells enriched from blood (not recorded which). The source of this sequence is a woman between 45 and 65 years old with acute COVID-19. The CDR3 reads CSASRVGQSYEQYF. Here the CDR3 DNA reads TGCAGTGCTAGTCGGGTGGGACAGAGCTACGAGCAGTACTTC.